These T cell receptor beta chains were read from a single sample in a study of T cell responses to AZD1222 COVID-19 vaccine. Some clones are missing from TCRdb's copy, which holds only in-frame ones; the method was immunoSEQ multiplex PCR. Of more than 150,000 clones detected, around 90% appear once; the ten largest clones hold around 4%. Sample: peripheral blood, taken on day 0 of AZD1222 vaccination. The receptors were gathered from an adult in good health. Both conserved end residues are part of each CDR3. Each record gives: clone size, J gene, D gene, V gene, CDR3 protein, CDR3 DNA. D genes are given only for firm matches. Clone size is stated in some rows and not others, as once, few, many or a class when expanded.

clone_size: .
j_call: TRBJ1-5
d_call: TRBD1
v_call: TRBV2
cdr3_aa: CASSEATGTGNQPQHF
cdr3_nt: TGTGCCAGCAGTGAAGCTACCGGGACAGGAAATCAGCCCCAGCATTTT

clone_size: once
j_call: TRBJ1-2
d_call: .
v_call: TRBV18
cdr3_aa: CASSPTSYGYTF
cdr3_nt: TGTGCCAGCTCACCGACTTCTTATGGCTACACCTTC

clone_size: .
j_call: TRBJ2-5
d_call: TRBD2
v_call: TRBV19
cdr3_aa: CASTDRGGGQETQYF
cdr3_nt: TGTGCCAGCACCGATAGGGGCGGGGGGCAAGAGACCCAGTACTTC

clone_size: .
j_call: TRBJ1-2
d_call: .
v_call: TRBV13
cdr3_aa: CASSLDGRAFYGYTF
cdr3_nt: TGTGCCAGCAGCTTAGACGGTCGGGCCTTCTATGGCTACACCTTC

clone_size: .
j_call: TRBJ2-1
d_call: TRBD2
v_call: TRBV5-1
cdr3_aa: CASSRAGLAGGYNEQFF
cdr3_nt: TGCGCCAGCAGCCGAGCGGGACTAGCGGGAGGTTACAATGAGCAGTTCTTC

clone_size: .
j_call: TRBJ2-1
d_call: TRBD1
v_call: TRBV27
cdr3_aa: CASTDRDSGYNEQFF
cdr3_nt: TGTGCCAGCACCGACCGGGACAGTGGATACAATGAGCAGTTCTTC

clone_size: .
j_call: TRBJ2-7
d_call: .
v_call: TRBV6-1
cdr3_aa: CASSAEAVQSSYEQYF
cdr3_nt: TGTGCCAGCAGTGCAGAAGCGGTACAGAGCTCCTACGAGCAGTACTTC

clone_size: .
j_call: TRBJ1-4
d_call: TRBD1
v_call: TRBV11-3
cdr3_aa: CASSGRDRVSEKLFF
cdr3_nt: TGTGCCAGCAGCGGAAGGGACAGGGTCAGTGAAAAACTGTTTTTT

clone_size: .
j_call: TRBJ1-3
d_call: .
v_call: TRBV7-2
cdr3_aa: CASSLAIDRISGNTIYF
cdr3_nt: TGTGCCAGCAGCTTAGCGATTGACAGAATCTCTGGAAACACCATATATTTT

clone_size: .
j_call: TRBJ2-2
d_call: .
v_call: TRBV24-1
cdr3_aa: CATSDLQPGSGELFF
cdr3_nt: TGTGCCACCAGTGATTTGCAGCCAGGGTCCGGGGAGCTGTTTTTT

clone_size: .
j_call: TRBJ1-5
d_call: .
v_call: TRBV19
cdr3_aa: CASSIGNQPQHF
cdr3_nt: TGTGCCAGTAGTATCGGTAATCAGCCCCAGCATTTT

clone_size: .
j_call: TRBJ1-2
d_call: .
v_call: TRBV9
cdr3_aa: CASSVAWGTNYGYTF
cdr3_nt: TGTGCCAGCAGCGTAGCCTGGGGGACTAACTATGGCTACACCTTC

clone_size: .
j_call: TRBJ2-1
d_call: TRBD2
v_call: TRBV5-5
cdr3_aa: CASSFGRGTSGISSYNEQFF
cdr3_nt: TGTGCCAGCAGCTTCGGTAGAGGGACTAGCGGGATTAGCTCCTACAATGAGCAGTTCTTC

clone_size: .
j_call: TRBJ1-4
d_call: .
v_call: TRBV28
cdr3_aa: CASSLLRVGREKLFF
cdr3_nt: TGTGCCAGCAGTTTACTAAGGGTAGGGAGGGAAAAACTGTTTTTT

clone_size: .
j_call: TRBJ2-1
d_call: TRBD2
v_call: TRBV2
cdr3_aa: CASSGRPYNEQFF
cdr3_nt: TGTGCCAGCAGCGGGAGGCCCTACAATGAGCAGTTCTTC

clone_size: .
j_call: TRBJ1-1
d_call: .
v_call: TRBV24-1
cdr3_aa: CATSDGTRGTNTEAFF
cdr3_nt: TGTGCCACCAGTGATGGAACCAGGGGAACGAACACTGAAGCTTTCTTT

clone_size: .
j_call: TRBJ2-7
d_call: TRBD2
v_call: TRBV20-1
cdr3_aa: CSASGGSGSTLGEQYF
cdr3_nt: TGCAGTGCTAGTGGTGGTAGCGGGAGTACCCTGGGGGAGCAGTACTTC

clone_size: .
j_call: TRBJ2-1
d_call: .
v_call: TRBV3-1/TRBV3-2
cdr3_aa: CASSQESGPTYNEQFF
cdr3_nt: TGTGCCAGCAGCCAAGAATCGGGTCCAACCTACAATGAGCAGTTCTTC

clone_size: .
j_call: TRBJ2-3
d_call: TRBD1
v_call: TRBV24-1
cdr3_aa: CATSEPGTGPTDTQYF
cdr3_nt: TGTGCCACCAGTGAACCGGGGACAGGACCCACAGATACGCAGTATTTT

clone_size: .
j_call: TRBJ2-7
d_call: .
v_call: TRBV6-5
cdr3_aa: CASSSGLPYEQYF
cdr3_nt: TGTGCCAGCAGCTCGGGACTCCCCTACGAGCAGTACTTC

clone_size: .
j_call: TRBJ1-1
d_call: .
v_call: TRBV6-5
cdr3_aa: CASIKGVAEAFF
cdr3_nt: TGTGCCAGCATCAAGGGGGTAGCTGAAGCTTTCTTT

clone_size: .
j_call: TRBJ1-6
d_call: .
v_call: TRBV28
cdr3_aa: CASSFLNSPLHF
cdr3_nt: TGTGCCAGCAGTTTCTTAAATTCACCCCTCCACTTT

clone_size: .
j_call: TRBJ1-1
d_call: TRBD1
v_call: TRBV5-1
cdr3_aa: CASSQQGGTEAFF
cdr3_nt: TGCGCCAGCTCCCAACAGGGGGGCACTGAAGCTTTCTTT

clone_size: .
j_call: TRBJ1-1
d_call: .
v_call: TRBV6-1
cdr3_aa: CASSESWGARGTTEAFF
cdr3_nt: TGTGCCAGCAGTGAAAGTTGGGGGGCTAGGGGAACCACTGAAGCTTTCTTT

clone_size: .
j_call: TRBJ1-2
d_call: .
v_call: TRBV5-3
cdr3_aa: CARSTGRSNYGYTF
cdr3_nt: TGTGCCAGAAGTACGGGGAGATCCAACTATGGCTACACCTTC

clone_size: .
j_call: TRBJ1-1
d_call: .
v_call: TRBV29-1
cdr3_aa: CSVDVGRAEAFF
cdr3_nt: TGCAGCGTTGATGTGGGGCGTGCTGAAGCTTTCTTT

clone_size: .
j_call: TRBJ1-1
d_call: TRBD1
v_call: TRBV18
cdr3_aa: CASSPFRDRVITEAFF
cdr3_nt: TGTGCCAGCTCACCTTTCCGGGACAGGGTCATCACTGAAGCTTTCTTT

clone_size: .
j_call: TRBJ2-4
d_call: .
v_call: TRBV3-1/TRBV3-2
cdr3_aa: CASSPPTRGTAKNIQYF
cdr3_nt: TGTGCCAGCAGCCCCCCCACCCGGGGGACGGCCAAAAACATTCAGTACTTC

clone_size: .
j_call: TRBJ1-1
d_call: .
v_call: TRBV4-1
cdr3_aa: CASSQDPGPNTEAFF
cdr3_nt: TGCGCCAGCAGCCAAGATCCAGGGCCGAACACTGAAGCTTTCTTT

clone_size: .
j_call: TRBJ2-1
d_call: .
v_call: TRBV6-5
cdr3_aa: CASSYSEGAANEQFF
cdr3_nt: TGTGCCAGCAGTTACTCTGAGGGAGCGGCAAATGAGCAGTTCTTC

clone_size: few
j_call: TRBJ1-1
d_call: .
v_call: TRBV2
cdr3_aa: CASSPEGWGTEAFF
cdr3_nt: TGTGCCAGCTCCCCAGAGGGGTGGGGGACTGAAGCTTTCTTT

clone_size: .
j_call: TRBJ1-2
d_call: .
v_call: TRBV28
cdr3_aa: CASSSARDPYGYTF
cdr3_nt: TGTGCCAGCAGTTCCGCCAGGGACCCCTATGGCTACACCTTC

clone_size: .
j_call: TRBJ2-2
d_call: TRBD2
v_call: TRBV7-3
cdr3_aa: CASSPSTSGSSRTGELFF
cdr3_nt: TGTGCCAGCAGCCCTTCGACTAGCGGGAGTTCGCGGACCGGGGAGCTGTTTTTT

clone_size: .
j_call: TRBJ2-2
d_call: .
v_call: TRBV24-1
cdr3_aa: CATSDPSSTGELFF
cdr3_nt: TGTGCCACCAGTGACCCTTCCAGTACCGGGGAGCTGTTTTTT

clone_size: .
j_call: TRBJ1-1
d_call: .
v_call: TRBV3-1/TRBV3-2
cdr3_aa: CASSQAQALGAEAFF
cdr3_nt: TGTGCCAGCAGCCAAGCACAGGCCTTGGGCGCTGAAGCTTTCTTT

clone_size: .
j_call: TRBJ2-1
d_call: .
v_call: TRBV7-3
cdr3_aa: CASSLGTGRGEQFF
cdr3_nt: TGTGCCAGCAGCTTAGGGACTGGACGGGGTGAGCAGTTCTTC

clone_size: .
j_call: TRBJ1-1
d_call: .
v_call: TRBV11-2
cdr3_aa: CASSPHENTEAFF
cdr3_nt: TGTGCCAGCAGCCCTCACGAGAACACTGAAGCTTTCTTT

clone_size: few
j_call: TRBJ2-7
d_call: .
v_call: TRBV10-2
cdr3_aa: CASSDAYEQYF
cdr3_nt: TGCGCCAGCAGTGACGCCTACGAGCAGTACTTC

clone_size: .
j_call: TRBJ2-3
d_call: TRBD2
v_call: TRBV11-2
cdr3_aa: CASSFVGLAGGPNTQYF
cdr3_nt: TGTGCCAGCAGCTTCGTCGGACTAGCGGGAGGGCCGAATACGCAGTATTTT

clone_size: .
j_call: TRBJ2-7
d_call: .
v_call: TRBV12-3/TRBV12-4
cdr3_aa: CASSRAYEQYF
cdr3_nt: TGTGCCAGCAGTCGAGCCTACGAGCAGTACTTC

clone_size: .
j_call: TRBJ2-2
d_call: .
v_call: TRBV7-8
cdr3_aa: CASSPPMTGNTGELFF
cdr3_nt: TGTGCCAGCAGCCCGCCCATGACGGGGAACACCGGGGAGCTGTTTTTT

clone_size: .
j_call: TRBJ1-1
d_call: .
v_call: TRBV4-2
cdr3_aa: CASSQDLKNTEAFF
cdr3_nt: TGTGCCAGCAGCCAAGACCTAAAGAACACTGAAGCTTTCTTT

clone_size: few
j_call: TRBJ1-1
d_call: .
v_call: TRBV24-1
cdr3_aa: CATRGDNGNTEAFF
cdr3_nt: TGTGCCACCAGGGGGGACAACGGGAACACTGAAGCTTTCTTT

clone_size: .
j_call: TRBJ1-4
d_call: .
v_call: TRBV28
cdr3_aa: CASRSQGEKLFF
cdr3_nt: TGTGCCAGCAGGTCACAGGGCGAAAAACTGTTTTTT

clone_size: once
j_call: TRBJ2-5
d_call: .
v_call: TRBV21-1
cdr3_aa: CASSKVDSGTAGTTTQYF
cdr3_nt: TGTGCCAGCAGCAAGGTCGACTCTGGGACAGCGGGGACCACAACCCAGTACTTC

clone_size: .
j_call: TRBJ2-2
d_call: TRBD1
v_call: TRBV5-6
cdr3_aa: CASSLDRGAGELFF
cdr3_nt: TGTGCCAGCAGCTTGGACAGGGGCGCCGGGGAGCTGTTTTTT

clone_size: .
j_call: TRBJ1-2
d_call: TRBD1
v_call: TRBV28
cdr3_aa: CASSLSRTGGVPHYGYTF
cdr3_nt: TGTGCCAGCAGTTTATCGAGGACAGGGGGCGTCCCGCACTATGGCTACACCTTC

clone_size: .
j_call: TRBJ2-3
d_call: .
v_call: TRBV30
cdr3_aa: CAWSVKGGDTQYF
cdr3_nt: TGTGCCTGGAGTGTAAAGGGTGGTGATACGCAGTATTTT